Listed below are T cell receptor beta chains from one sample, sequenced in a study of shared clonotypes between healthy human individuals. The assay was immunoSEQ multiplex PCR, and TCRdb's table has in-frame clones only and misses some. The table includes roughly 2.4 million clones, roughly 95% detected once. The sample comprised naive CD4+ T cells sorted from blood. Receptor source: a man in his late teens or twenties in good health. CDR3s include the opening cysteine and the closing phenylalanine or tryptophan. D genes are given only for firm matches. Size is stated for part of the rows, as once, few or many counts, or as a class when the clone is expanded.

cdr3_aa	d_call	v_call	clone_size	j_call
CASSPFQTTGDEQYF	TRBD1	TRBV18	-	TRBJ2-7
CASSYSGTTNEKLFF	-	TRBV6-6	-	TRBJ1-4
CAWGRGIGYTF	TRBD1	TRBV30	-	TRBJ1-2
CASSPGTEIETQYF	TRBD1	TRBV18	-	TRBJ2-5
CASRRDIGADTQYF	-	TRBV5-1	-	TRBJ2-3
CASSLLTGGTEAFF	TRBD1	TRBV14	-	TRBJ1-1
CASSVGQVNTEAFF	TRBD1	TRBV5-4	-	TRBJ1-1
CATRGISGNTIYF	-	TRBV10-3	-	TRBJ1-3
CASSLQLGQGTEQYF	TRBD1	TRBV5-4	once	TRBJ2-7
CASSLSTDTQYF	-	TRBV5-5	-	TRBJ2-3
CASRERWIATGNEQFF	-	TRBV10-2	-	TRBJ2-1
CATASLTDTQYF	-	TRBV10-3	-	TRBJ2-3
CASSPRTGPRTEAFF	TRBD1	TRBV5-8	-	TRBJ1-1
CAWSEKSSGANVLTF	-	TRBV30	-	TRBJ2-6
CASSVTGGPAYEQYF	TRBD1	TRBV6-1	-	TRBJ2-7
CASSLAGRVEETQYF	-	TRBV7-2	-	TRBJ2-5
CASSPRGLYNEQFF	TRBD1	TRBV9	-	TRBJ2-1
CASSQGTRSSNEQFF	-	TRBV14	-	TRBJ2-1
CASSLRDIGNQPQHF	-	TRBV7-8	-	TRBJ1-5
CASSLDRLKRLQFF	-	TRBV11-2	-	TRBJ2-1